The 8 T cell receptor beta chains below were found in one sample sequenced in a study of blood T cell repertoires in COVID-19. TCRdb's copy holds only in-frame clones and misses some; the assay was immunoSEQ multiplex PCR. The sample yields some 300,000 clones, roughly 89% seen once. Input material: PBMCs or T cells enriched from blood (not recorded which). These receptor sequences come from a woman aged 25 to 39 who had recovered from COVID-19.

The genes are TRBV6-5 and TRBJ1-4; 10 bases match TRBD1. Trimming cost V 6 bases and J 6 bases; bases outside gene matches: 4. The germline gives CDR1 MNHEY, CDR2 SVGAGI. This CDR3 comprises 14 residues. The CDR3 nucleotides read TGTGCCAGCAGCCCCGGGACAGGGGATGAAAAACTGTTTTTT. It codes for CASSPGTGDEKLFF.

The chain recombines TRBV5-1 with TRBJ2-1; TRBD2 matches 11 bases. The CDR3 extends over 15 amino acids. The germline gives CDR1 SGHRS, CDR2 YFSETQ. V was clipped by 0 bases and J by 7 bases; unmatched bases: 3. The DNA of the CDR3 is TGCGCCAGCAGCTTGGAGACTAGCGGGGTAAATGAGCAGTTCTTC. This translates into CASSLETSGVNEQFF.

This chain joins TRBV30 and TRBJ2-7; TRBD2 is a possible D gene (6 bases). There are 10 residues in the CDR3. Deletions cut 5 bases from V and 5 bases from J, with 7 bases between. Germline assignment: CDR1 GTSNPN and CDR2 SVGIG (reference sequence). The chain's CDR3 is CAWGRNEQYF. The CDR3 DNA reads TGTGCCTGGGGGAGGAACGAGCAGTACTTC.

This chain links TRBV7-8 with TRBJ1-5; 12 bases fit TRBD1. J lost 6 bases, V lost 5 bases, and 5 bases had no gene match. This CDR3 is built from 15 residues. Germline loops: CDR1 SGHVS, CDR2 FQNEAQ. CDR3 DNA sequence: TGTGCCAGCAGCACCCGGGACAGGGGGCTTCAGCCCCAGCATTTT. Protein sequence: CASSTRDRGLQPQHF.

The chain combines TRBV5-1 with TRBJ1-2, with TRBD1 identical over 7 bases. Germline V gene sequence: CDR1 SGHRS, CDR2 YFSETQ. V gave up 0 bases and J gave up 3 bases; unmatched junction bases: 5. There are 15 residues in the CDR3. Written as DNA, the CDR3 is TGCGCCAGCAGCTTGGACGGGGGACAGTACTATGGCTACACCTTC. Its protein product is CASSLDGGQYYGYTF.

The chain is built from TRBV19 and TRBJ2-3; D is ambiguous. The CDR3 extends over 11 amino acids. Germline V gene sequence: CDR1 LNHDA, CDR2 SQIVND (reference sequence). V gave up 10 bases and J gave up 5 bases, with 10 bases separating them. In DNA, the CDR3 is TGTGCCACCCGACTGATAGATACGCAGTATTTT. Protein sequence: CATRLIDTQYF.

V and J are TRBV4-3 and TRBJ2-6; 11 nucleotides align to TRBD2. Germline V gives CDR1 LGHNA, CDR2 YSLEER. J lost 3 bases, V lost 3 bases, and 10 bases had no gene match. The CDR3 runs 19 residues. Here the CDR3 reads CASSQDPLAGGYGANVLTF. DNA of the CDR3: TGCGCCAGCAGCCAGGACCCTCTAGCGGGAGGATATGGGGCCAACGTCCTGACTTTC.

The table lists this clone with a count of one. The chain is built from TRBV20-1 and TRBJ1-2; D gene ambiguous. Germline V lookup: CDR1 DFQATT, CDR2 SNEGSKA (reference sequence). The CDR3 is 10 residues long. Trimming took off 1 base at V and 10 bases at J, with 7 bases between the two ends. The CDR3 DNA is TGCAGTGCTAGAGTAGCCCTCTACACCTTC. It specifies CSARVALYTF.